These T cell receptor beta chains were read from a single sample in a study of shared clonotypes between healthy human individuals. Using immunoSEQ multiplex PCR, the repertoire was profiled, and TCRdb retains in-frame clones only, with some absent. The sample has about 1.5 million clones; approximately 98% are singletons. What was sequenced was naive CD4+ T cells sorted from blood. The receptor set was obtained from a young man in good health. Each CDR3 is given without its conserved first and last residue.

J: TRBJ2-3
V: TRBV5-1
CDR3: ASSLHLGIDTQY

J: TRBJ2-5
V: TRBV29-1
CDR3: SATQGPETQY

J: TRBJ2-7
V: TRBV18
CDR3: ASSLSGKDEQY

J: TRBJ1-2
V: TRBV29-1
CDR3: SVDRGEGYT

J: TRBJ1-3
V: TRBV6-1
CDR3: ASTATTGGNTIY

J: TRBJ2-3
V: TRBV7-9
CDR3: ASSSGTSGLRPDTQY

J: TRBJ2-7
V: TRBV5-1
CDR3: ASSLPGNEQY

J: TRBJ1-3
V: TRBV7-9
CDR3: ASSWDRTSGNTIY

J: TRBJ2-1
V: TRBV6-4
CDR3: ASRSDRDNEQF

J: TRBJ1-5
V: TRBV4-1
CDR3: ASSQRAGQGGSNQPQH

J: TRBJ2-7
V: TRBV5-8
CDR3: ASPLEQY

J: TRBJ2-7
V: TRBV11-2
CDR3: ASRPPGQGGYEQY

J: TRBJ2-3
V: TRBV9
CDR3: ASSPDRWGIGDTQY

J: TRBJ1-1
V: TRBV13
CDR3: ASSLAGVGTEAF

J: TRBJ1-2
V: TRBV5-8
CDR3: ASSSSQGVHGYT

J: TRBJ2-1
V: TRBV6-5
CDR3: ASSLGGPEQF

J: TRBJ2-5
V: TRBV10-2
CDR3: ASSERRGKGQETQY

J: TRBJ2-1
V: TRBV30
CDR3: ASTEGTGYNEQF

J: TRBJ1-1
V: TRBV6-5
CDR3: ASSYGSVAEAF

J: TRBJ1-1
V: TRBV5-4
CDR3: ASSLRQGNTEAF

J: TRBJ2-7
V: TRBV7-2
CDR3: ASSSRGRDRAYEQY

J: TRBJ2-7
V: TRBV7-8
CDR3: ASSLAHSSYEQY

J: TRBJ1-3
V: TRBV6-6
CDR3: ASSWALNTIY

J: TRBJ2-1
V: TRBV5-6
CDR3: ASSHYQGSSEQF

J: TRBJ2-7
V: TRBV7-2
CDR3: ASSPRPSYEQY

J: TRBJ1-1
V: TRBV18
CDR3: ASSAGAGGTEAF

J: TRBJ2-2
V: TRBV5-1
CDR3: ASSLAALAADTGELF

J: TRBJ2-7
V: TRBV11-2
CDR3: ASSPITTYEQY

J: TRBJ2-2
V: TRBV7-8
CDR3: ASSLVAGGGTGELF

J: TRBJ2-7
V: TRBV28
CDR3: ASIGRKGGVAYEQY

J: TRBJ2-7
V: TRBV4-1
CDR3: ASSLLPPDSRLAASSYEQY

J: TRBJ2-7
V: TRBV19
CDR3: ASQEDGGHEQY

J: TRBJ2-7
V: TRBV29-1
CDR3: SVEETGTSYEQY